Sequencing of this T cell receptor beta chain was carried out in a study of early T cells in non-severe SARS-CoV-2 infection. Via MiXCR, TCRdb re-called the 5' RACE reads, giving one row per CDR3 protein. Found here are fewer than 85,000 distinct CDR3 sequences, less than 20% of them singletons; the top ten hold 12%. The sequencing input was whole blood. This receptor was taken from an adult who was a healthcare worker with PCR-confirmed SARS-CoV-2 infection or an uninfected control (not recorded which).

The CDR3 is CASSEPGEYTEAFF. The CDR3 DNA sequence: TGTGCCAGCAGTGAACCAGGGGAATACACTGAAGCTTTCTTT. The chain employs TRBV25-1 and TRBJ1-1; tentatively, D is TRBD1 (6 bases). V was shortened by 2 bases and J by 3 bases, with 10 bases between the two germline ends. Germline V CDR1 and CDR2: MGHDK, SYGVNS. CDR3 length: 14 residues.